These T cell receptor beta chains were read from a single sample in a study of glioma-infiltrating T cells. Using its own MiXCR run on the multiplex PCR reads, TCRdb lists one record per CDR3 protein. The data contain around 390,000 distinct CDR3 sequences, roughly two fifths of them singletons. The sequenced sample was glioma tissue, nonneoplastic brain tissue, or PBMCs (not recorded which). Receptors were obtained from a human donor with low-grade glioma or glioblastoma, undergoing nonglioma brain surgery, or in good health (not recorded which). Each CDR3 is given with its conserved first and last residue. A D gene is named only where the DNA matches it firmly. Clone size is stated in some rows and not others, as once, few, many or a class when expanded.

j_gene | abundance | d_gene | v_gene | CDR3nt | CDR3aa
TRBJ1-1 | few | NA | TRBV7-9 | TGTGCCAGCAGCCCCAAGGTCCGATTGAACACTGAAGCTTTCTTT | CASSPKVRLNTEAFF
TRBJ2-5 | few | NA | TRBV20-1 | TGCAGTGCTAGAGAGAAACCCCGGAGGGTAGGGGAGACCCAGTACTTC | CSAREKPRRVGETQYF
TRBJ1-1 | many | TRBD1 | TRBV20-1 | TGCAGTGCTAGATCCGGGACAGGGAACCCTGAAGCTTTCTTT | CSARSGTGNPEAFF
TRBJ2-1 | few | TRBD2 | TRBV7-9 | TGTGCCAGCGACGAAAGCGGGAGAAGGAATGAGCAGTTCTTC | CASDESGRRNEQFF
TRBJ1-2 | few | TRBD1 | TRBV7-2 | TGTGCCAGCAGCTCGATAGACAGGGGGTTTTTGGGCTACACCTTC | CASSSIDRGFLGYTF
TRBJ1-5 | few | TRBD1 | TRBV28 | TGTGCCAGCAGTTTAACCCGGACAGGGAATCAGCCCCAGCATTTT | CASSLTRTGNQPQHF
TRBJ2-7 | NA | NA | TRBV28 | TGTGCCATCGACTGGACAGACTCCTACGAGCAGTACTTC | CAIDWTDSYEQYF
TRBJ2-7 | NA | NA | TRBV7-9 | TGTGCCAGCACCGGGAACAGCCGCTACGAGCAGTACTTC | CASTGNSRYEQYF
TRBJ2-7 | once | TRBD2 | TRBV27 | TGTGCCAGCAGTCTCGGGACTAGCGGGCTCTACAAGCAGTACTTC | CASSLGTSGLYKQYF
TRBJ1-5 | NA | TRBD1 | TRBV19 | TGTGCCAGCAATTACAGGGGCCAGCCCCAGCATTTT | CASNYRGQPQHF
TRBJ2-7 | few | NA | TRBV10-3 | TGTGCCATCAGTGAGTCAGTGGACGGAGCCTACGAGCAGTACTTC | CAISESVDGAYEQYF
TRBJ2-2 | NA | TRBD1 | TRBV28 | TGTGCCAGCAGTTCTTACCTCTGGACAGGGTCTAACACCGGGGAGCTGTTTTTT | CASSSYLWTGSNTGELFF
TRBJ2-5 | NA | TRBD2 | TRBV18 | TGTGCCAGCTCACCACAACTAGCGGGAGGTGGAGAGACCCAGTACTTC | CASSPQLAGGGETQYF
TRBJ2-5 | NA | NA | TRBV10-3 | TGTGCCATCAGTGAGTCGTGGCTTGCGTACCAAGAGACCCAGTACTTC | CAISESWLAYQETQYF
TRBJ1-5 | many | NA | TRBV20-1 | TGCAGTGCCGAGGATGGGCGGACTCAGCCCCAGCATTTT | CSAEDGRTQPQHF
TRBJ2-7 | NA | TRBD1 | TRBV6-6 | TGTGGCAGCACGGCAGACAGGGGGCCGGAGCAGTACTTC | CGSTADRGPEQYF
TRBJ1-6 | few | NA | TRBV2 | TGTGCCAGCAGTGTAGACAGCAGGTCACCCCTCCACTTT | CASSVDSRSPLHF
TRBJ1-2 | few | NA | TRBV6-1 | TGTGCCAGCAGTACAGACACGTATGGCTACACCTTC | CASSTDTYGYTF
TRBJ2-7 | NA | NA | TRBV20-1 | TGCAGTGTAAACCGGGACCGGGCCTACGAGCAGTACTTC | CSVNRDRAYEQYF
TRBJ2-5 | few | NA | TRBV7-6 | TGTGCCAGCAGCTTACCCCGGGATCAAGAGACCCAGTACTTC | CASSLPRDQETQYF
TRBJ2-5 | few | NA | TRBV7-2 | TGTGCCAGCAGCAAAAGGGACCGCCAAGAGACCCAGTACTTC | CASSKRDRQETQYF
TRBJ2-7 | NA | NA | TRBV7-9 | TGTGCCAGCAGCGACTACGAGGAGCAGTACTTC | CASSDYEEQYF
TRBJ2-1 | NA | NA | TRBV7-3 | TGTGCCAGCAGCTTAGCAGCCCCGGAGAATGAGCAGTTCTTC | CASSLAAPENEQFF
TRBJ2-6 | NA | NA | TRBV20-1 | TGCAGTGCTAGAGGTAGCCCCCTACTCACCGGGGCCAACGTCCTGACTTTC | CSARGSPLLTGANVLTF
TRBJ2-7 | NA | TRBD2 | TRBV7-9 | TGTGCCAGCAGCAAAGGGACTAGCCGTGTAGAGCAGTACTTC | CASSKGTSRVEQYF
TRBJ1-2 | NA | NA | TRBV19 | TGTGCCAGTAGTACCGGGGGAACTACTAACTATGGCTACACCTTC | CASSTGGTTNYGYTF
TRBJ1-2 | many | TRBD1 | TRBV28 | TGTGCCAGCAGTTTCCAGCTTAAACGACAGGGAAACTATGGCTACACCTTC | CASSFQLKRQGNYGYTF
TRBJ2-1 | NA | TRBD1 | TRBV6-5 | TGTGCCAGCTCACGCAGGGACAGGGTACGGGATGAGCAGTTCTTC | CASSRRDRVRDEQFF